Listed below are T cell receptor beta chains from one sample, sequenced in a study of T-cell memory formation after mild COVID-19. TCRdb processed the 5' RACE reads anew with MiXCR; each CDR3 protein has one entry. The sample consists of about 49,000 distinct CDR3 sequences, 5.5% to 7.5% of them appearing once. Sequenced sample: PBMCs or a T cell subset sorted from them (not recorded which). The receptors were sampled from a man younger than 30 who had mild COVID-19 (a few samples of this study predate the infection). Cell type and time point are not known. CDR3s include the opening cysteine and the closing phenylalanine or tryptophan. The order of the fields is J gene, D gene, V gene, clone size, CDR3 DNA, CDR3 protein. A D gene is named only where the DNA matches it firmly. Not all rows give a size; the values are once, few, many and, for expanded clones, a class.

J: TRBJ1-1; D: TRBD1; V: TRBV18; size: few; DNA: TGTGCCAGCTCACCCCGGACAGGGGAAACTGAAGCTTTCTTT; CDR3: CASSPRTGETEAFF
J: TRBJ2-5; D: NA; V: TRBV11-2; size: few; DNA: TGTGCCAGCAGCTTTGGGGACCAAGAGACCCAGTACTTC; CDR3: CASSFGDQETQYF
J: TRBJ1-6; D: NA; V: TRBV7-2; size: many; DNA: TGTGCCAGCAGCTCCGTTTTCAGCTCCTATAATTCACCCCTCCACTTT; CDR3: CASSSVFSSYNSPLHF
J: TRBJ2-7; D: TRBD2; V: TRBV5-1; size: NA; DNA: TGCGCCAGCAGCGCGGGACTAGCGGGAAACTACGAGCAGTACTTC; CDR3: CASSAGLAGNYEQYF
J: TRBJ1-1; D: TRBD1; V: TRBV6-5; size: NA; DNA: TGTGCCAGCAGGACCCAGACAGGGGTCGGCACTGAAGCTTTCTTT; CDR3: CASRTQTGVGTEAFF
J: TRBJ2-1; D: NA; V: TRBV28; size: NA; DNA: TGTGCCAGCAGTTTATACTATGAGCAGTTCTTC; CDR3: CASSLYYEQFF
J: TRBJ1-5; D: NA; V: TRBV7-3; size: few; DNA: TGTGCCAGCAGCCAAGACATAGGGCAGCCCCAGCATTTT; CDR3: CASSQDIGQPQHF
J: TRBJ2-2; D: TRBD1; V: TRBV9; size: few; DNA: TGTGCCAGCTCAAAGTTGACAGGGGTTTCCGGGGAGCTGTTTTTT; CDR3: CASSKLTGVSGELFF
J: TRBJ2-7; D: TRBD1; V: TRBV30; size: few; DNA: TGTGCCTGTCAGGGGGCAGCCTACGAGCAGTACTTC; CDR3: CACQGAAYEQYF
J: TRBJ2-1; D: NA; V: TRBV20-1; size: few; DNA: TGCAGTGCTAGAGATTCGACAGGCCCCTACAATGAGCAGTTCTTC; CDR3: CSARDSTGPYNEQFF
J: TRBJ1-2; D: NA; V: TRBV15; size: few; DNA: TGTGCCACCAGCAGGGCCGGGGTACAAGCGGGAGGCTACACCTTC; CDR3: CATSRAGVQAGGYTF
J: TRBJ1-2; D: NA; V: TRBV6-5; size: few; DNA: TGTGCCAGCAGAGACAGTTATAACTATGGCTACACCTTC; CDR3: CASRDSYNYGYTF
J: TRBJ2-3; D: NA; V: TRBV12-3/TRBV12-4; size: medium-sized; DNA: TGTGCCAGCAGTTTAGAAACAGCGTGGGATACGCAGTATTTT; CDR3: CASSLETAWDTQYF
J: TRBJ2-1; D: NA; V: TRBV18; size: NA; DNA: TGTGCCAGCTCCCCCTCGTTCGAGCGGACCTACAATGAGCAGTTCTTC; CDR3: CASSPSFERTYNEQFF
J: TRBJ2-5; D: NA; V: TRBV7-2; size: many; DNA: TGTGCCAGCAGTTCGACGGGCACCTCAGGATCCCAGTACTTC; CDR3: CASSSTGTSGSQYF
J: TRBJ1-6; D: NA; V: TRBV9; size: NA; DNA: TGTGCCAGCAGCGTAGTTGGTTCACCCCTCCACTTT; CDR3: CASSVVGSPLHF
J: TRBJ2-1; D: NA; V: TRBV7-9; size: NA; DNA: TGTGCCAGCAGCCACATAGGCGCTTCCTATGTTTACAATGAGCAGTTCTTC; CDR3: CASSHIGASYVYNEQFF
J: TRBJ2-7; D: NA; V: TRBV20-1; size: few; DNA: TGCAGTGCAGACGGGCCTCAGCCCTACGAGCAGTACTTC; CDR3: CSADGPQPYEQYF
J: TRBJ1-2; D: NA; V: TRBV28; size: NA; DNA: TGTGCCAGCAGTTGGGGGGGACATTTTTATGGCTACACCTTC; CDR3: CASSWGGHFYGYTF
J: TRBJ2-2; D: NA; V: TRBV4-2; size: NA; DNA: TGTGCCAGCAGCCAAGCGACTAGTCTGGAGGCCGGGGAGCTGTTTTTT; CDR3: CASSQATSLEAGELFF
J: TRBJ2-1; D: NA; V: TRBV5-1; size: many; DNA: TGCGCCAGCAGCTTGGGCACGTATGAGCAGTTCTTC; CDR3: CASSLGTYEQFF
J: TRBJ2-5; D: TRBD2; V: TRBV7-2; size: few; DNA: TGTGCCAGCAGCTTAGTGCTAGCGGGGCCGGGAAGGATGGAGACCCAGTACTTC; CDR3: CASSLVLAGPGRMETQYF
J: TRBJ1-6; D: TRBD1; V: TRBV12-3/TRBV12-4; size: many; DNA: TGTGCCAGCAGTCCCGACAGGGTCAGGACCCTCCACTTT; CDR3: CASSPDRVRTLHF
J: TRBJ1-1; D: NA; V: TRBV7-2; size: many; DNA: TGTGCCAGCAGTTCCCAACTTGCTTACACTGAAGCTTTCTTT; CDR3: CASSSQLAYTEAFF
J: TRBJ1-6; D: NA; V: TRBV20-1; size: once; DNA: TGCAGTGCTAAATCCCCGGGCCTAGGGGTCTCACCCCTCCACTTT; CDR3: CSAKSPGLGVSPLHF
J: TRBJ1-2; D: TRBD1; V: TRBV7-2; size: few; DNA: TGTGCCAGCAGCTTAGGGGGACAGGGGGCTGGTCGTGGCTACACCTTC; CDR3: CASSLGGQGAGRGYTF
J: TRBJ1-1; D: TRBD1; V: TRBV6-6; size: few; DNA: TGTGCCAGCAGTCCAGGACAGGGCGCGAACACTGAAGCTTTCTTT; CDR3: CASSPGQGANTEAFF
J: TRBJ1-5; D: NA; V: TRBV20-1; size: once; DNA: TGCAGTGCTAGCGTACTCGGGGAAAATCAGCATTTT; CDR3: CSASVLGENQHF
J: TRBJ2-7; D: NA; V: TRBV5-1; size: many; DNA: TGCGCCAGCAGCGTGGACGGTGGGGAGCAGTACTTC; CDR3: CASSVDGGEQYF
J: TRBJ2-6; D: TRBD1; V: TRBV5-4; size: NA; DNA: TGTGCCAGCAGCTTGATACAGGGGGCTGGGGCCAACGTCCTGACTTTC; CDR3: CASSLIQGAGANVLTF